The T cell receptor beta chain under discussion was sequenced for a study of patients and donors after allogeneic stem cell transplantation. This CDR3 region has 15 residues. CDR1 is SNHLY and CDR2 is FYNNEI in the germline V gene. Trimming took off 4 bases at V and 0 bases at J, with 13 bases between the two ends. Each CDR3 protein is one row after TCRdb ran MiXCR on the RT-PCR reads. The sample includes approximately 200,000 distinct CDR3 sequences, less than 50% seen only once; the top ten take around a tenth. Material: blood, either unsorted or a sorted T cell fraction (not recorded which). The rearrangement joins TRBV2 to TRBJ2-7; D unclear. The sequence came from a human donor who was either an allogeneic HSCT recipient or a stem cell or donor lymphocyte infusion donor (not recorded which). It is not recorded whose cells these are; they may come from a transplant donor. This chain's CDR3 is CASSVKSDSSYEQYF. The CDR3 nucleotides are TGTGCCAGCAGTGTTAAATCAGATTCCTCCTACGAGCAGTACTTC.